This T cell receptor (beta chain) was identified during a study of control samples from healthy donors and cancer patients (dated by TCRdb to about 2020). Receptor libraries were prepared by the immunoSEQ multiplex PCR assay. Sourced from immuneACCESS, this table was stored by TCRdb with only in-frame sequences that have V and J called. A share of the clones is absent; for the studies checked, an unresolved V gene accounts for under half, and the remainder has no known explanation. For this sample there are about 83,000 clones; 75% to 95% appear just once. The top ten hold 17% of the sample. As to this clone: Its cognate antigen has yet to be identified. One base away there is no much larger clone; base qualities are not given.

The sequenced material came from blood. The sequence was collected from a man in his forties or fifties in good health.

The DNA sequence is given as TGTGCCCGAAAAAGGGGGAGTGGAATGAACACTGAAGCTTTCTTT. This gives the protein CARKRGSGMNTEAFF. The sequence joins TRBV30 to TRBJ1-1, and the D gene may be TRBD1, 6 bases matching. The germline V gene (reference sequence) gives CDR1 as GTSNPN and CDR2 as SVGIG. The CDR3, from cysteine to phenylalanine, totals 15 residues. Only the CDR3 DNA stays, 45 bases, in frame from base 1. The junction shows trimming of 8 bases on V and 0 bases on J, plus 19 bases between the germline ends.